Each of the 17 T cell receptor beta chains below was sequenced from the same sample in a study of radiotherapy plus CTLA-4 blockade in lung cancer. Using immunoSEQ multiplex PCR, the repertoire was profiled, and TCRdb retains in-frame clones only, with some absent. Of about 67,000 clones in the sample, about 72% were seen once. The specimen was peripheral blood, collected from a patient treated with radiotherapy plus ipilimumab. Receptor source: a human donor with non-small cell lung cancer whose response to radiotherapy plus ipilimumab could not be evaluated. Some clones in this sample may be carry-over from other donors' samples.

The rearrangement uses TRBV4-3 and TRBJ2-5; D is perhaps TRBD2 (5 bases). Germline V lookup: CDR1 LGHNA, CDR2 YSLEER. Trimming cost V 0 bases and J 4 bases, with 15 bases left between them. The CDR3 loop spans 16 amino acids. The CDR3 DNA reads TGCGCCAGCAGCCAAGAATCTCGGGAAAACCCAGAGACCCAGTACTTC. Protein: CASSQESRENPETQYF.

The rearrangement links TRBV28 to TRBJ2-7, with 9 bases aligning to TRBD2. Germline lookup yields CDR1 MDHEN and CDR2 SYDVKM. V lost 5 bases to trimming and J lost 2 bases; unmatched junction nucleotides: 4. The CDR3 contains 14 residues. Written as DNA, the CDR3 is TGTGCCAGCAGTGGCGGGGGGGGGACCTACGAGCAGTACTTC. It translates to CASSGGGGTYEQYF.

This clone was counted only a few times. A junction end diverges from the germline sequence, so it may reflect a read error. The chain combines TRBV7-9 with TRBJ2-7; D is perhaps TRBD1 (6 bases). Germline V lookup: CDR1 SEHNR, CDR2 FQNEAQ (reference sequence). There are 13 residues in the CDR3. CDR3 sequence reads: CASSSLGRGPTDF. As DNA, the CDR3 is TGTGCCAGCAGCTCCCTAGGCAGGGGCCCTACCGACTTC.

Notes on this clone: An end of the junction does not agree with germline; a read error may underlie this. The chain links TRBV2 to TRBJ2-4; possibly TRBD1 for D (6 bases). Germline V lookup: CDR1 SNHLY, CDR2 FYNNEI. CDR3 length: 14 amino acids. CDR3 protein: CASSGTVATNIQYF. CDR3 DNA: TGTGCCAGCAGTGGGACAGTAGCCACAAACATTCAGTACTTC.

This rearrangement joins TRBV6-5 to TRBJ2-2; perhaps TRBD1 as D (5 bases). CDR1 and CDR2 (germline): MNHEY, SVGAGI. The CDR3 totals 15 residues. Trimming removed 5 bases at V and 4 bases at J, with 14 bases between. The DNA for the CDR3 is TGTGCCAGCAGTCCCAAGGGGTTCCCCACCGGGGAGCTGTTTTTT. It yields the protein CASSPKGFPTGELFF.

The sample holds a few counts of this clone. The chain employs TRBV9 and TRBJ2-3, with D possibly TRBD2 on 6 matching bases. The CDR3 runs 16 residues. Trimming pared 0 bases from V and 0 bases from J, leaving 11 bases between. Per the germline V gene, CDR1 is SGDLS and CDR2 is YYNGEE. The CDR3 sequence is CASSVGLRGSTDTQYF. In DNA form, the CDR3 reads TGTGCCAGCAGCGTAGGTTTGCGGGGAAGCACAGATACGCAGTATTTT.

J is TRBJ2-7 and V is TRBV10-3, with 9 bases identical to TRBD1. CDR1 ENHRY and CDR2 SYGVKD come from the germline V gene. The J segment lost 4 bases and the V segment lost 7 bases, leaving 11 bases of the junction unmatched. The CDR3 is 15 amino acids. CDR3: CAIKKGQGAEYEQYF. CDR3 DNA sequence: TGTGCCATCAAAAAGGGACAGGGTGCTGAGTACGAGCAGTACTTC.

The sample holds a few counts of this clone. The chain couples TRBV5-1 to TRBJ2-1, with D possibly TRBD2 on 5 matching bases. The V end lost 4 bases, the J end lost 8 bases, and 22 bases lay between the germline ends. In germline, CDR1 is SGHRS, CDR2 YFSETQ. The CDR3 length is 16 residues. The CDR3 loop is CASSAWEGSHTDEQFF. The CDR3 region has the DNA TGCGCCAGCAGCGCCTGGGAAGGGAGTCATACGGATGAGCAGTTCTTC.

V gene TRBV5-1 combines with J gene TRBJ1-2; TRBD1 matches 7 bases. CDR1 is SGHRS, CDR2 YFSETQ, per germline. The CDR3 extends over 15 amino acids. Losses at the gene ends were 0 bases for V and 5 bases for J; bases not matched to a gene: 7. Here the CDR3 DNA reads TGCGCCAGCAGCTTGGATGTAGGGGGCAGGTATGGCTACACCTTC. Encoded protein: CASSLDVGGRYGYTF.

J is TRBJ2-6 and V is TRBV4-2, with D possibly matching TRBD2 (6 bases). Trimming pared 0 bases from V and 8 bases from J, leaving 26 bases between. The CDR3 is 20 amino acids. Germline V CDR1 and CDR2: LGHNA, YNFKEQ. CDR3 sequence reads: CASSQDKSRHEGRKPNVLTF. In DNA, the CDR3 is TGTGCCAGCAGCCAAGATAAGAGTCGGCACGAGGGGAGGAAACCCAACGTCCTGACTTTC.

The V gene is TRBV11-2, the J gene TRBJ2-2; no clear D gene. From germline, CDR1 is SGHAT and CDR2 FQNNGV. The length of the CDR3 is 14 residues. V was clipped by 1 base and J by 1 base, with 4 bases between them. CDR3 nucleotide sequence: TGTGCCAGCAGCTTAGGGAGGAACACCGGGGAGCTGTTTTTT. Its protein is CASSLGRNTGELFF.

The V and J genes are TRBV28 and TRBJ2-2, with a possible D match to TRBD1 (6 bases). The V end lost 4 bases, the J end lost 4 bases, and 13 bases lay between the germline ends. Germline V lookup: CDR1 MDHEN, CDR2 SYDVKM. The CDR3 extends over 15 amino acids. The CDR3 coding sequence is TGTGCCAGCAGTTCACCGGGACAAGCCACCGGGGAGCTGTTTTTT. It codes for CASSSPGQATGELFF.

The rearrangement joins TRBV7-9 to TRBJ1-1; TRBD1 matches 7 bases. Germline CDR1 reads SEHNR; CDR2 reads FQNEAQ (reference sequence). The V and J ends lost 2 bases and 6 bases, in that order; junction bases with no gene match: 9. CDR3 length equals 15 residues. CDR3 bases: TGTGCCAGCAGCTTACCGGGACAGACTAACTCTGAAGCTTTCTTT. It is translated as CASSLPGQTNSEAFF.

This clone was observed once. The chain couples TRBV4-1 to TRBJ2-1; the match to TRBD1 covers 10 bases. Germline CDR1 is MGHRA and CDR2 is YSYEKL. The CDR3 spans 16 residues. J lost 0 bases, V lost 5 bases, and 4 bases had no gene match. The CDR3: CASSFRTGGSYNEQFF. CDR3 DNA: TGCGCCAGCAGCTTCCGGACAGGGGGCTCCTACAATGAGCAGTTCTTC.

J is TRBJ2-7 and V is TRBV6-1; 9 bases agree with TRBD1. The V segment lost 5 bases and the J segment 5 bases; nucleotides outside the gene matches: 7. CDR3 size: 14 residues. Germline values: CDR1 MNHNS, CDR2 SASEGT. The CDR3 sequence: CASSIGDRVDEQYF. CDR3 DNA: TGTGCCAGCAGTATAGGGGACAGGGTTGACGAGCAGTACTTC.

The V gene is TRBV5-4, the J gene TRBJ2-7; 10 bases fit TRBD2. The CDR3 is made up of 18 amino acids. V shed 4 bases, J shed 2 bases, and the junction held 15 bases outside the gene matches. CDR1 is SGHNT, CDR2 YYREEE, per germline (reference sequence). CDR3 sequence: CASSRAGVAGGHPYEQYF. CDR3 in DNA: TGTGCCAGCAGCCGTGCCGGAGTAGCGGGGGGCCACCCCTACGAGCAGTACTTC.

This clone was counted between two and nine times. DNA for the CDR3: TGTGCCAGCAGCTTGATTTCTTTGAACACTGAAGCTTTCTTT. Protein sequence: CASSLISLNTEAFF. The chain joins TRBV5-6 to TRBJ1-1; D gene unclear. From germline, CDR1 is SGHDT and CDR2 YYEEEE. This CDR3 comprises 14 residues. Between the trimmed V and J ends, which lost 1 base and 0 bases, there was a span of 7 bases.